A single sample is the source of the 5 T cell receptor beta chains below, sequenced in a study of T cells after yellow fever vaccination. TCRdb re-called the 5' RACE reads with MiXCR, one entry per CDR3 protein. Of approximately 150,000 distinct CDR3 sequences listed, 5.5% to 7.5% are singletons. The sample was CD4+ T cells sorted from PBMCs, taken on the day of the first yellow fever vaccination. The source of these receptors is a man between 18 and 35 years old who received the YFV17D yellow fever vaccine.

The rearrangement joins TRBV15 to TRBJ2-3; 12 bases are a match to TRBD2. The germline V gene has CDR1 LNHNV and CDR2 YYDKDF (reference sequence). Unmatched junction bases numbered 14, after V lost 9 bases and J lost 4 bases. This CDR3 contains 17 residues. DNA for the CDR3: TGTGCCACTAGAGGACTAGCGGGGTACTCACGGGCAGATACGCAGTATTTT. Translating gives CATRGLAGYSRADTQYF. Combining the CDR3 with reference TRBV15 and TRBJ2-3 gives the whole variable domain DAMVIQNPRYQVTQFGKPVTLSCSQTLNHNVMYWYQQKSSQAPKLLFHYYDKDFNNEADTPDNFQSRRPNTSFCFLDIRSPGLGDTAMYLCATRGLAGYSRADTQYFGPGTRLTVL.

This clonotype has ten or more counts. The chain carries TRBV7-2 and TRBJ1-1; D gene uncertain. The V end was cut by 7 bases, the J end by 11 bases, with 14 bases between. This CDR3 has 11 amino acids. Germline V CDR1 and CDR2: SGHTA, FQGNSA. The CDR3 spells CASIQIGRAFF. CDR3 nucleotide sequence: TGTGCCAGCATCCAAATTGGTAGGGCTTTCTTT.

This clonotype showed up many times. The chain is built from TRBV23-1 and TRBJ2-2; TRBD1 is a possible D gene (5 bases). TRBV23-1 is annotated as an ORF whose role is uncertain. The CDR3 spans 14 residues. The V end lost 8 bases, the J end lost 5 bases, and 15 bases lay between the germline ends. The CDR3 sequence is CASPRVRKTGELFF. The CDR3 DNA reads TGCGCCAGCCCCAGGGTACGGAAAACCGGGGAGCTGTTTTTT.

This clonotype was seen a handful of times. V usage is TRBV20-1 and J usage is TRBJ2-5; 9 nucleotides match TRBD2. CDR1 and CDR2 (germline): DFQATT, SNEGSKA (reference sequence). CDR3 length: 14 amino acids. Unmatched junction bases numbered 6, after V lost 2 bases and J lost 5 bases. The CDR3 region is CSARPAGGQETQYF. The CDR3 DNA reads TGCAGTGCTAGACCAGCGGGGGGCCAGGAGACCCAGTACTTC.

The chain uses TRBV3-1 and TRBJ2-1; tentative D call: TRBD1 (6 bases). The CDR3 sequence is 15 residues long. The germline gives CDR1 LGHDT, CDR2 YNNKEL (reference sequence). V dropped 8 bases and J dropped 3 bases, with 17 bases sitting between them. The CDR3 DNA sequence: TGTGCCAGCGCTGGGACAACCCTTCACTACAATGAGCAGTTCTTC. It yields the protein CASAGTTLHYNEQFF.